This TCR beta chain was recorded in a study of blood T cell repertoires in COVID-19. CDR1 and CDR2 (germline): KGHSH, LQKENI. The V and J ends lost 6 bases and 4 bases respectively, with 12 bases between them. The CDR3 contains 13 residues. TCRdb's copy holds only in-frame clones and misses some; the assay was immunoSEQ multiplex PCR. The sample lists 29,000 or so clones; 65% to 70% were seen once. The TCR originated in a human donor in a cohort sampled during active COVID-19. The specimen was peripheral blood. The chain uses TRBV18 and TRBJ1-2; no definite D call. The CDR3 here is CASSEAGFYGYTF. Written as DNA, the CDR3 is TGTGCCAGCTCGGAGGCCGGCTTCTATGGCTACACCTTC.